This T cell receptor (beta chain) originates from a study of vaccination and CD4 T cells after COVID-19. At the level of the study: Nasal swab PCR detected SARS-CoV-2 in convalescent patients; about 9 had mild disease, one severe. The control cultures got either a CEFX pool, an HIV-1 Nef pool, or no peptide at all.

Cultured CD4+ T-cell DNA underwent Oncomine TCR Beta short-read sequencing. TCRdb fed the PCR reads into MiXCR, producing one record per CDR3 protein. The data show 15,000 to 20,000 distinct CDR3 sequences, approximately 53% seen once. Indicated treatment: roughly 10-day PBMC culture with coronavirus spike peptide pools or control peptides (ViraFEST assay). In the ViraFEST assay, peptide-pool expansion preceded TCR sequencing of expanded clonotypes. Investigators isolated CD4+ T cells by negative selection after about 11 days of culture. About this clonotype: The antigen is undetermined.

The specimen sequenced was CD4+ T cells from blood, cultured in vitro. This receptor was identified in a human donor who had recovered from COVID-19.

CDR3 region: CASRMADEQFF. The DNA of the CDR3 is TGTGCCAGCCGTATGGCCGATGAGCAGTTCTTC. The chain joins TRBV2 to TRBJ2-1; D unclear. The CDR3 spans 11 residues. The V end was cut by 8 bases, the J end by 8 bases, with 10 bases between. The germline gives CDR1 SNHLY, CDR2 FYNNEI.